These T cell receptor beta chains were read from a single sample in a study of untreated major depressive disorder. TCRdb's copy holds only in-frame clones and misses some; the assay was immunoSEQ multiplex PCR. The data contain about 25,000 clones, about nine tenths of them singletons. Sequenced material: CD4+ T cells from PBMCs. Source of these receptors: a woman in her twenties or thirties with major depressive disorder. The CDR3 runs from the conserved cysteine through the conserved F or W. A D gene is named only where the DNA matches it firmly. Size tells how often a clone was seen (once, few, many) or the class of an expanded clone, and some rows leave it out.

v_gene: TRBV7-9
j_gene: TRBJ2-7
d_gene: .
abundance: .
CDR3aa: CASSPKGPYEQYF
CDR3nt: TGTGCCAGCAGCCCGAAGGGGCCCTACGAGCAGTACTTC

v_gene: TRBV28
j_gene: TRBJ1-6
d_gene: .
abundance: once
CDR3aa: CASSFPRGSSPLHF
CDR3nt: TGTGCCAGCAGTTTCCCCAGGGGAAGTAGTCCCCTCCACTTT

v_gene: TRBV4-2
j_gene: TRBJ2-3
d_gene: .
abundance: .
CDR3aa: CASTSEGAYTDTQYF
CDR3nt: TGTGCCAGCACCTCAGAGGGAGCCTACACAGATACGCAGTATTTT

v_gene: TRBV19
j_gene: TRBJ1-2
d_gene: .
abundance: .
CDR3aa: CASQGHMNYGYTF
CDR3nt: TGTGCCAGTCAGGGACACATGAACTATGGCTACACCTTC

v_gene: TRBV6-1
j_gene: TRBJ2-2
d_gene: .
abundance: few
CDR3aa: CASSEWSTGELFF
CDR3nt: TGTGCCAGCAGTGAGTGGTCGACCGGGGAGCTGTTTTTT

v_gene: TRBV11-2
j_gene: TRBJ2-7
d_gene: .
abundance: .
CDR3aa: CASSPKTFTYEQYF
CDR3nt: TGTGCCAGCAGCCCAAAAACATTCACCTACGAGCAGTACTTC

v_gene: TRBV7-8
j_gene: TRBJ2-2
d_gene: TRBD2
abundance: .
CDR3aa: CASSLGLWEGTGELFF
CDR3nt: TGTGCCAGCAGCTTAGGATTGTGGGAGGGCACCGGGGAGCTGTTTTTT

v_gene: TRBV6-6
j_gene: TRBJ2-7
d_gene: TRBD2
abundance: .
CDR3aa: CASSYGGGTRGEQYF
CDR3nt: TGTGCCAGCAGTTATGGGGGTGGGACTAGGGGCGAGCAGTACTTC

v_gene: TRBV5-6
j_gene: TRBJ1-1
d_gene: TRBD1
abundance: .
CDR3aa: CASSFVIQGDTEAFF
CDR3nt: TGTGCCAGCAGCTTTGTAATACAGGGGGACACTGAAGCTTTCTTT

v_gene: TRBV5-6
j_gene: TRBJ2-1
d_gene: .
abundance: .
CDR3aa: CASSNYNEQFF
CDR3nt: TGTGCCAGCAGCAACTACAATGAGCAGTTCTTC

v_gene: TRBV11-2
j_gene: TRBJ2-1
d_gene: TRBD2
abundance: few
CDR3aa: CASSLYASGIGNEQFF
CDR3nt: TGTGCCAGCAGCTTATACGCTAGCGGGATTGGAAATGAGCAGTTCTTC

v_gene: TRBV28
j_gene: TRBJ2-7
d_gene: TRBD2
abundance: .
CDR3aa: CASSTLWGGENEQYF
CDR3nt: TGTGCCAGCAGTACGCTATGGGGGGGAGAGAACGAGCAGTACTTC

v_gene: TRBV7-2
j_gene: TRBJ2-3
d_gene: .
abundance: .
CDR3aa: CASSLYSAPAGDTQYF
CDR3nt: TGTGCCAGCAGCTTATATTCGGCTCCCGCGGGAGATACGCAGTATTTT

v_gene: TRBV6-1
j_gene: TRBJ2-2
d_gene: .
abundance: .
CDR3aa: CASCVGNANTGELFF
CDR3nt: TGTGCCAGCTGTGTCGGGAACGCGAACACCGGGGAGCTGTTTTTT

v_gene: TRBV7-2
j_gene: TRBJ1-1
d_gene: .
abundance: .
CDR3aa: CASSPRQVGTTEAFF
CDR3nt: TGTGCCAGCAGCCCCAGACAGGTTGGGACAACTGAAGCTTTCTTT

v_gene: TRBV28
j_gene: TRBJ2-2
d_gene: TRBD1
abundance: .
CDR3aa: CASSGTGGFDTGELFF
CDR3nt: TGTGCCAGCAGTGGGACAGGGGGCTTTGACACCGGGGAGCTGTTTTTT

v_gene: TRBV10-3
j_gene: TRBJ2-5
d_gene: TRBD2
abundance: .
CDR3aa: CAISTTAGGPETQYF
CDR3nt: TGTGCCATCAGTACAACAGCGGGGGGGCCCGAGACCCAGTACTTC

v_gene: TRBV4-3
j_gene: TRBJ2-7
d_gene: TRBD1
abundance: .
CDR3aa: CASSQRQGYEQYF
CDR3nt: TGCGCCAGCAGCCAGCGACAGGGCTACGAGCAGTACTTC

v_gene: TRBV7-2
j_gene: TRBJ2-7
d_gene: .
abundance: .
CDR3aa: CASSPGHPYEQYF
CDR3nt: TGTGCCAGCAGCCCGGGACACCCCTACGAGCAGTACTTC

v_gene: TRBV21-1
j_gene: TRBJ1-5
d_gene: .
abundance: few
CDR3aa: CASSSGQYYSNQPQHF
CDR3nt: TGTGCCAGCAGCAGCGGACAGTATTATAGCAATCAGCCCCAGCATTTT

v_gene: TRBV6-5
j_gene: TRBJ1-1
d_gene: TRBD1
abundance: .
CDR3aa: CASSRSTGVAFF
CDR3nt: TGTGCCAGCAGCCGCAGTACAGGGGTAGCTTTCTTT

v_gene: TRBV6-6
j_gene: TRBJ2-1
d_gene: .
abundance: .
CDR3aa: CASSYIGLQFF
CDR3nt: TGTGCCAGCAGTTACATCGGTCTGCAGTTCTTC

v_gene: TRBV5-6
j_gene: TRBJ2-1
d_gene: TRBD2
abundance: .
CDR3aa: CASSSGRVARYNEQFF
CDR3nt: TGTGCCAGCAGCTCGGGGAGGGTAGCCCGTTACAATGAGCAGTTCTTC